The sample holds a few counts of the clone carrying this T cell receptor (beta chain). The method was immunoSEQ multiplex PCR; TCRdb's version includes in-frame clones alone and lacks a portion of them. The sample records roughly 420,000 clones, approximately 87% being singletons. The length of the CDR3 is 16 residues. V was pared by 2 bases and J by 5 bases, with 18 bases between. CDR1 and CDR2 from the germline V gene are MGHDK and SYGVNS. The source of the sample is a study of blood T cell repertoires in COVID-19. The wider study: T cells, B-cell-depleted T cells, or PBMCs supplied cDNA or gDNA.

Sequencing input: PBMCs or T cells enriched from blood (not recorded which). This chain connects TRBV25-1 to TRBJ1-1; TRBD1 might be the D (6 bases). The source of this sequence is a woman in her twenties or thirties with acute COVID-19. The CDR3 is CASSELRGGWDTEAFF. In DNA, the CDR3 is TGTGCCAGCAGTGAACTGAGGGGGGGCTGGGATACTGAAGCTTTCTTT.